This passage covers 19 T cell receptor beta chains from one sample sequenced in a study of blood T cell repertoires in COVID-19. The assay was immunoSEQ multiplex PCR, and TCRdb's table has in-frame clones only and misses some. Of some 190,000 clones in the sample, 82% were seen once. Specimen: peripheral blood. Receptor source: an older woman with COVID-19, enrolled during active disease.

CDR3 amino acids: CASSFNREGQPQHF. CDR3 coding DNA: TGTGCCAGCAGCTTCAACAGGGAGGGGCAGCCCCAGCATTTT. V gene TRBV11-2 combines with J gene TRBJ1-5, with D possibly being TRBD1 (6 bases). Germline-derived CDR1 and CDR2 are SGHAT and FQNNGV. Trimming cost V 3 bases and J 7 bases, with 13 bases left between them. This CDR3 has 14 amino acids.

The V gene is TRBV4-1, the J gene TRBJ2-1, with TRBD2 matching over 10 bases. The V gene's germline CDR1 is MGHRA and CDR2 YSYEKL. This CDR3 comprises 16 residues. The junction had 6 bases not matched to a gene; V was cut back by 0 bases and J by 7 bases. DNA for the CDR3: TGCGCCAGCAGCCAAGATCTTAGCGGGGGGTTTAATGAGCAGTTCTTC. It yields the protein CASSQDLSGGFNEQFF.

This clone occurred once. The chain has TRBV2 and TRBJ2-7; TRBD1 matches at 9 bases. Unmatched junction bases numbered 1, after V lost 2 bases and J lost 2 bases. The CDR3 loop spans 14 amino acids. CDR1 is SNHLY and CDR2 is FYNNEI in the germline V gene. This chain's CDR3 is CASSERTGAYEQYV. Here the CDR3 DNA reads TGTGCCAGCAGTGAAAGGACAGGGGCCTACGAGCAGTACGTC.

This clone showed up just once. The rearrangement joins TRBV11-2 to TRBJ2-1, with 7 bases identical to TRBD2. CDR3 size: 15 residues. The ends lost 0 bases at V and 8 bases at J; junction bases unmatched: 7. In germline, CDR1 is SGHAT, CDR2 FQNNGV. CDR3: CASSLDVAGLDEQFF. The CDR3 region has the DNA TGTGCCAGCAGCTTAGATGTAGCGGGCTTAGATGAGCAGTTCTTC.

The chain's CDR3 is CAISERASGSSYNEQFF. The DNA for the CDR3 is TGTGCCATCAGTGAAAGGGCTAGCGGGAGCTCCTACAATGAGCAGTTCTTC. The chain recombines TRBV10-3 with TRBJ2-1, with TRBD2 identical over 10 bases. The germline V gene has CDR1 ENHRY and CDR2 SYGVKD. The CDR3 consists of 17 residues. V trimming: 3 bases; J trimming: 0 bases; junction bases outside the gene matches: 5.

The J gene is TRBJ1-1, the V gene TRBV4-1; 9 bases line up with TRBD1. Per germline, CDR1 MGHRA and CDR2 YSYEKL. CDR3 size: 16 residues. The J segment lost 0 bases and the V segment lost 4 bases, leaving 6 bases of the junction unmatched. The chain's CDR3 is CASSPGQGVMNTEAFF. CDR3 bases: TGCGCCAGCAGCCCGGGACAGGGAGTCATGAACACTGAAGCTTTCTTT.

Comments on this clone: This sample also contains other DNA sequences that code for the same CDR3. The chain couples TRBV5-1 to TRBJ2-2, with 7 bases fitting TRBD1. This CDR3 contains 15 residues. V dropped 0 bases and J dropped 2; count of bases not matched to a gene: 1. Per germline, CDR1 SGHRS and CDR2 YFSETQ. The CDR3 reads CASSLGTGNTGELFF. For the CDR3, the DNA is TGCGCCAGCAGCTTGGGGACAGGTAACACCGGGGAGCTGTTTTTT.

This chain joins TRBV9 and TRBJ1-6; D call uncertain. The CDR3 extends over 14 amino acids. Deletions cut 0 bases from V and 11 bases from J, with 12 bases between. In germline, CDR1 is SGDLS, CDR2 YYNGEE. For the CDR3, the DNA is TGTGCCAGCAGCGTAGGAGAGGGCCGGACACCCCTCCACTTT. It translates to CASSVGEGRTPLHF.

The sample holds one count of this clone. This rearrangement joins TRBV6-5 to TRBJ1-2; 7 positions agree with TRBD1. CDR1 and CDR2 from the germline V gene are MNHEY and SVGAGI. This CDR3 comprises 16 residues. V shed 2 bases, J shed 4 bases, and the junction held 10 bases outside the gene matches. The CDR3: CASSYGTTGASYGYTF. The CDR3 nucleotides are TGTGCCAGCAGTTACGGAACCACAGGGGCTAGCTATGGCTACACCTTC.

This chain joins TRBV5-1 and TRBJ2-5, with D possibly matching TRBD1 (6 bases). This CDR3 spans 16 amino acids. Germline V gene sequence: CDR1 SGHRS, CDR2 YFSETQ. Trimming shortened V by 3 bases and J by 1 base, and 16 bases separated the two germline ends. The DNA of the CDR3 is TGCGCCAGCAGCTCGATGACAGGCCCGCTCCAAGAGACCCAGTACTTC. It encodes CASSSMTGPLQETQYF.

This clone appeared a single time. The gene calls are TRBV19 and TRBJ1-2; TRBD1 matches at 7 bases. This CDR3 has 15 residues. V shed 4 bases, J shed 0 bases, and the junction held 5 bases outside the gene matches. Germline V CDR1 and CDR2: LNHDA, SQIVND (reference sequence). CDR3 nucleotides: TGTGCCAGTAGTACTACAGGGGCGACTAACTATGGCTACACCTTC. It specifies CASSTTGATNYGYTF.

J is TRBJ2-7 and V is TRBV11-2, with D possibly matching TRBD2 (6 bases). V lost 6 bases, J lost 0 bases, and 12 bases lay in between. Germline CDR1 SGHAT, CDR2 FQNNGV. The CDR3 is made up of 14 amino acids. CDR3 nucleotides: TGTGCCAGCAGATCCCCCGGGAGCTCCTACGAGCAGTACTTC. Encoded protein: CASRSPGSSYEQYF.

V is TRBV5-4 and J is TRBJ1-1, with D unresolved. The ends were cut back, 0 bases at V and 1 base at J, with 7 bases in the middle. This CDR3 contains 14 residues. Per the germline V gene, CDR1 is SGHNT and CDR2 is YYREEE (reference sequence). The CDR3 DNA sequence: TGTGCCAGCAGCTTGGGCCCAGGGAACACTGAAGCTTTCTTT. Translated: CASSLGPGNTEAFF.

CDR3 coding DNA: TGTGCCAGCAGCTTGGAGAGGCGGGAGACCCAGTACTTC. It codes for CASSLERRETQYF. The chain couples TRBV5-4 to TRBJ2-5; D is unclear. The CDR3 runs to 13 residues. The germline CDR1 and CDR2 sequences are SGHNT and YYREEE (reference sequence). The V end was cut by 0 bases, the J end by 5 bases, with 8 bases between.

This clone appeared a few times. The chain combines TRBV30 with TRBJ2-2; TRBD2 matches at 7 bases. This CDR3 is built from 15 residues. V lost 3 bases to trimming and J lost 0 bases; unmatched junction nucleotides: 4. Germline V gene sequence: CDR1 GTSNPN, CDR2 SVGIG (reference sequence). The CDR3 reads CAWRSLAANTGELFF. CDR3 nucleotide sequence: TGTGCCTGGAGAAGCCTAGCGGCGAACACCGGGGAGCTGTTTTTT.

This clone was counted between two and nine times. The CDR3 loop reads CASSPPGQGHLSSYNEQFF. Written as DNA, the CDR3 is TGTGCCAGCAGTCCACCGGGACAGGGGCACCTTAGCTCCTACAATGAGCAGTTCTTC. The V gene is TRBV3-1 (or the pseudogene TRBV3-2), the J gene TRBJ2-1, with 10 positions matching TRBD1. Trimming took 6 bases from V and 0 from J; bases not matched to a gene: 14. The germline gives CDR1 LGHDT, CDR2 YNNKEL (reference sequence). The CDR3 runs 19 residues.

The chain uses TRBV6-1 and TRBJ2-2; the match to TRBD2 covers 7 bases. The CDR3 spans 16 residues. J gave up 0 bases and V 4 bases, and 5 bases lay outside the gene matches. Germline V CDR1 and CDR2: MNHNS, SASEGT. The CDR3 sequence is CASSGLGGANTGELFF. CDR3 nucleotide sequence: TGTGCCAGCAGTGGCCTTGGGGGGGCGAACACCGGGGAGCTGTTTTTT.

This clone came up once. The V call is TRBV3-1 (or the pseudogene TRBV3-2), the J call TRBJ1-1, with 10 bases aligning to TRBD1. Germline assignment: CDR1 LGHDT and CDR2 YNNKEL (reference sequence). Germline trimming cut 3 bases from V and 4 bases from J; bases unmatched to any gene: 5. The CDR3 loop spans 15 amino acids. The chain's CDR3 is CASSHLDRGITEAFF. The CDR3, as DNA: TGTGCCAGCAGCCACTTGGACAGGGGGATCACTGAAGCTTTCTTT.

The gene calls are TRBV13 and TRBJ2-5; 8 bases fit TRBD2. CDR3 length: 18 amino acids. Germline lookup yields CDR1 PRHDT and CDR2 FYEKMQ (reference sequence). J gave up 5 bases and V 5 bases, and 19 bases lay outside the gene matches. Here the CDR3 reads CASSPPRGSGGQEETQYF. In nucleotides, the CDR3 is TGTGCCAGCAGCCCCCCCCGCGGCTCGGGGGGGCAGGAGGAGACCCAGTACTTC.